Below are 9 T cell receptor beta chains sequenced from a single sample in a study of cytomegalovirus exposure and HLA in healthy donors. Both 60 Vbeta primers and 13 Jbeta primers went into the PCR. Clones were sequenced by immunoSEQ multiplex PCR, and TCRdb holds only the in-frame ones, with some missing. The table records approximately 59,000 clones, about 72% of them present only once. The sequencing input was PBMCs. Receptors originate from a girl aged 5-17 years in good health and CMV-seropositive.

CDR3 region: CASGRGIGFNQPQHF. DNA for the CDR3: TGCGCCAGCGGACGGGGGATAGGGTTTAATCAGCCCCAGCATTTT. The rearrangement links TRBV23-1 to TRBJ1-5; the D gene is possibly TRBD1 (5 bases). TRBV23-1 is an ORF, and what it does is uncertain. The CDR3 length is 15 residues. V was cut by 8 bases and J by 4 bases, with 18 bases left in between.

This clone was observed a few times. V usage is TRBV7-9 and J usage is TRBJ2-6, with D perhaps TRBD1 (5 bases). V was trimmed by 2 bases and J by 0 bases, leaving 8 bases between them. Germline assignment: CDR1 SEHNR and CDR2 FQNEAQ (reference sequence). This CDR3 has 16 amino acids. For the CDR3, the DNA is TGTGCCAGCAGCTTACTGGGGCCCTCTGGGGCCAACGTCCTGACTTTC. It encodes CASSLLGPSGANVLTF.

The genes are TRBV6-4 and TRBJ2-6; 8 positions agree with TRBD2. There are 15 residues in the CDR3. The germline V gene has CDR1 MRHNA and CDR2 SNTAGT. The V segment lost 3 bases and the J segment 12 bases; nucleotides outside the gene matches: 10. In nucleotides, the CDR3 is TGTGCCAGCAGTGAAAGTAGGGGACTAGATCCCGTCCTGACTTTC. Its protein product is CASSESRGLDPVLTF.

The CDR3 loop reads CASSLLGRGRLNEQFF. CDR3 bases: TGTGCCAGCAGCCTCCTGGGCAGGGGGCGCTTGAATGAGCAGTTCTTC. J is TRBJ2-1 and V is TRBV5-4; 8 bases map to TRBD1. The CDR3 length is 16 residues. Germline values: CDR1 SGHNT, CDR2 YYREEE (reference sequence). The trim removed 4 bases at V and 7 bases at J, leaving 13 bases unmatched.

The rearrangement uses TRBV6-5 and TRBJ2-5; 10 nucleotides match TRBD1. J was trimmed by 4 bases and V by 4 bases; bases with no gene match: 6. The CDR3 contains 15 residues. Germline CDR1 and CDR2: MNHEY and SVGAGI. CDR3 nucleotide sequence: TGTGCCAGCAGTTCTGGGACAGGGGTGCCAGAGACCCAGTACTTC. Encoded protein: CASSSGTGVPETQYF.

This chain joins TRBV30 and TRBJ2-7; TRBD2 matches at 7 bases. This CDR3 region has 15 residues. V lost 4 bases and J lost 2; bases outside the gene matches: 11. The V gene's germline CDR1 is GTSNPN and CDR2 SVGIG (reference sequence). The CDR3 region has the DNA TGTGCCTGGACTTCTTTTCCGGGAGGAACCTACGAGCAGTACTTC. Its protein product is CAWTSFPGGTYEQYF.

The chain recombines TRBV9 with TRBJ2-1; maybe TRBD2 (6 bases). With 3 bases removed from V and 4 bases from J, the gap between germline ends came to 14 bases. There are 15 residues in the CDR3. Germline V lookup: CDR1 SGDLS, CDR2 YYNGEE. CDR3 loop: CASSGELGLYNEQFF. CDR3 in DNA: TGTGCCAGCAGCGGGGAATTGGGACTGTACAATGAGCAGTTCTTC. Full variable domain (missing parts from reference TRBV9 and TRBJ2-1): DSGVTQTPKHLITATGQRVTLRCSPRSGDLSVYWYQQSLDQGLQFLIQYYNGEERAKGNILERFSAQQFPDLHSELNLSSLELGDSALYFCASSGELGLYNEQFFGPGTRLTVL.

V and J are TRBV11-2 and TRBJ1-2, with D possibly matching TRBD1 (5 bases). CDR1 and CDR2 (germline): SGHAT, FQNNGV. V lost 3 bases and J 3 bases, leaving 11 bases between the germline ends. The CDR3 sequence is 14 residues long. The CDR3 is CASSFFQGDYGYTF. In DNA form, the CDR3 reads TGTGCCAGCAGCTTTTTTCAGGGTGACTATGGCTACACCTTC.

The gene calls are TRBV4-1 and TRBJ2-3; D call uncertain. The CDR3 totals 11 residues. Germline V CDR1 and CDR2: MGHRA, YSYEKL. Deletions cut 1 base from V and 6 bases from J, with 2 bases between. CDR3 nucleotides: TGCGCCAGCAGCCAAGCGGATACGCAGTATTTT. Translated: CASSQADTQYF.